The 32 T cell receptor beta chains listed next were all sequenced from one sample in a study of blood T cells in healthy people across ages. The use of a sample-barcoded 5' primer and a J-beta primer mix characterized a second PCR of roughly 6 to 11 cycles. Using its own MiXCR run on the 5' RACE reads, TCRdb lists one record per CDR3 protein. The table lists about 1.5 million distinct CDR3 sequences, under 55% of them singletons. The specimen sequenced was blood. These receptors originate from a young woman in good health.

This chain connects TRBV5-6 to TRBJ2-3, with D hard to call. CDR3 size: 15 residues. Per the germline V gene, CDR1 is SGHDT and CDR2 is YYEEEE. V gave up 0 bases and J gave up 3 bases, with 11 bases separating them. The CDR3 protein is CASSLAYPSTDTQYF. The CDR3 bases are TGTGCCAGCAGCTTGGCCTATCCTTCGACAGATACGCAGTATTTT. Supplemented by reference TRBV5-6 and TRBJ2-3, the full variable domain reads DAGVTQSPTHLIKTRGQQVTLRCSPKSGHDTVSWYQQALGQGPQFIFQYYEEEERQRGNFPDRFSGHQFPNYSSELNVNALLLGDSALYLCASSLAYPSTDTQYFGPGTRLTVL.

Remarks on this clonotype: Germline is not matched at one junction end, which may reflect a read error. The chain joins TRBV20-1 to TRBJ1-2, with D possibly TRBD1 on 5 matching bases. Germline V gene data show CDR1 as DFQATT and CDR2 as SNEGSKA (reference sequence). This CDR3 region has 10 residues. The CDR3 coding sequence is TGCAGGGCTAGCCGGGACGGCTACACCTTC. It yields the protein CRASRDGYTF.

Remarks on this clonotype: One junction end does not reproduce the germline sequence, and a read error may be involved. The rearrangement uses TRBV10-3 and TRBJ2-1; D gene uncertain. The CDR3 has 12 amino acids. CDR1 is ENHRY, CDR2 SYGVKD, per germline. CDR3 in DNA: TGTGCCATCAGTGGAAGCGCCAATGGGCAGTTCTTC. Its translation: CAISGSANGQFF.

The chain is built from TRBV5-1 and TRBJ2-3; TRBD1 matches at 9 bases. J gave up 3 bases and V 5 bases, and 10 bases lay outside the gene matches. CDR3 size: 16 residues. Germline V CDR1 and CDR2: SGHRS, YFSETQ. CDR3 DNA sequence: TGCGCCAGCAGTTCGACTCCGGGACAGGGTACAGATACGCAGTATTTT. Translation: CASSSTPGQGTDTQYF.

This sequence joins TRBV4-1 and TRBJ1-6; D unclear. This CDR3 region has 14 residues. Per germline, CDR1 MGHRA and CDR2 YSYEKL. V dropped 0 bases and J dropped 6 bases, with 6 bases sitting between them. The CDR3 region is CASSQDGGNSPLHF. The CDR3 coding sequence is TGCGCCAGCAGCCAAGATGGAGGTAATTCACCCCTCCACTTT.

This clonotype was seen once. V is TRBV6-2 or TRBV6-3 and J is TRBJ2-2, with TRBD2 matching 13 bases. Trimming at V came to 6 bases and at J to 9 bases, leaving 10 bases not matched to a gene. The germline V gene has CDR1 MNHEY and CDR2 SVGEGT. This CDR3 contains 16 residues. In DNA form, the CDR3 reads TGTGCCAGCAGACAACTAGCGGGGGGGTTCCACCGGGAGCTGTTTTTT. Protein product: CASRQLAGGFHRELFF.

The V call is TRBV6-5, the J call TRBJ2-7; 9 bases fit TRBD2. The J segment lost 11 bases and the V segment lost 2 bases, leaving 16 bases of the junction unmatched. Germline CDR1 and CDR2: MNHEY and SVGAGI. The CDR3 spans 16 residues. The CDR3 here is CASSYLPTSGSLLEYF. The DNA for the CDR3 is TGTGCCAGCAGTTACCTACCGACTAGCGGTTCCCTACTTGAGTACTTC.

This clonotype was picked up a small number of times. The gene calls are TRBV4-1 and TRBJ2-3, with no clear D. V was trimmed by 0 bases and J by 2 bases, leaving 9 bases between them. The CDR3 sequence is 15 residues long. CDR1 and CDR2 from the germline V gene are MGHRA and YSYEKL. CDR3 in amino acids: CASSQESWPTDTQYF. Here the CDR3 DNA reads TGCGCCAGCAGCCAAGAAAGTTGGCCCACAGATACGCAGTATTTT.

This clonotype showed up just a few times. The chain joins TRBV7-2 to TRBJ1-5, with D unresolved. V shed 3 bases and J shed 2 bases, with 8 bases lying between them. Germline V CDR1 and CDR2: SGHTA, FQGNSA. The CDR3 runs 14 residues. The CDR3 DNA is TGTGCCAGCAGCTTTGCTCTTGGCAATCAGCCCCAGCATTTT. It codes for CASSFALGNQPQHF.

For the CDR3, the DNA is TGCAGTGCTAGAAGGGCGGGGGTCACAGATACGCAGTATTTT. Translation gives CSARRAGVTDTQYF. The V gene is TRBV20-1, the J gene TRBJ2-3; TRBD2 agrees at 7 bases. CDR3 length equals 14 residues. The trim removed 2 bases at V and 2 bases at J, leaving 4 bases unmatched. Per the germline V gene, CDR1 is DFQATT and CDR2 is SNEGSKA (reference sequence).

The chain is built from TRBV27 and TRBJ1-1, with 9 positions matching TRBD1. The germline CDR1 and CDR2 sequences are MNHEY and SMNVEV (reference sequence). CDR3 length: 14 residues. V lost 5 bases and J lost 6; bases outside the gene matches: 7. The CDR3 reads CASSPGQGLSEAFF. The CDR3 DNA is TGTGCCAGCAGTCCCGGACAGGGGTTGTCTGAAGCTTTCTTT.

The V and J genes are TRBV20-1 and TRBJ2-1; D may be TRBD2 (6 bases). CDR1 is DFQATT and CDR2 is SNEGSKA in the germline V gene (reference sequence). The CDR3 loop spans 13 amino acids. Trimming stripped 6 bases from V and 5 bases from J, with 14 bases between. The DNA for the CDR3 is TGCAGTGCCCTAGCGAGTACAAACAATGAGCAGTTCTTC. Its translation is CSALASTNNEQFF.

This clonotype has a handful of counts. This chain's CDR3 is CSAMTVRGTDTQYF. The CDR3 DNA reads TGCAGTGCTATGACAGTGAGGGGAACAGATACGCAGTATTTT. V usage is TRBV20-1 and J usage is TRBJ2-3; the D gene could be TRBD1 or TRBD2 (5 bases each). Germline assignment: CDR1 DFQATT and CDR2 SNEGSKA (reference sequence). The CDR3 contains 14 residues. With 4 bases removed from V and 3 bases from J, the gap between germline ends came to 14 bases.

This chain joins TRBV12-3 or TRBV12-4 and TRBJ1-2, with no clear D. The CDR3 is made up of 13 amino acids. V was trimmed by 6 bases and J by 3 bases, leaving 11 bases between them. CDR3 amino acids: CASRPTRDYGYTF. CDR3 in DNA: TGTGCCAGCAGACCAACGCGGGACTATGGCTACACCTTC.

The table lists this clonotype with a few counts. CDR3 amino acids: CASSLASAAYNEQFF. The CDR3 DNA is TGTGCCAGCAGCTTAGCTAGCGCAGCCTACAATGAGCAGTTCTTC. The chain employs TRBV7-9 and TRBJ2-1, with a possible D match to TRBD2 (5 bases). The germline gives CDR1 SEHNR, CDR2 FQNEAQ (reference sequence). V lost 0 bases to trimming and J lost 2 bases, with 8 bases between them. The CDR3 has 15 amino acids. Full variable domain (remainder filled in from reference TRBV7-9 and TRBJ2-1): DTGVSQNPRHKITKRGQNVTFRCDPISEHNRLYWYRQTLGQGPEFLTYFQNEAQLEKSRLLSDRFSAERPKGSFSTLEIQRTEQGDSAMYLCASSLASAAYNEQFFGPGTRLTVL.

This chain links TRBV12-3 or TRBV12-4 with TRBJ1-6; 8 bases are shared with TRBD1. The trim removed 6 bases at V and 9 bases at J, leaving 10 bases unmatched. The CDR3 totals 15 residues. The CDR3 nucleotides are TGTGCCAGCAGCCTTAGAACAGGGGGTAGTTCACCCCTCCACTTT. Residues: CASSLRTGGSSPLHF.

The V gene is TRBV24-1, the J gene TRBJ1-2; TRBD1 is a possible D gene (6 bases). CDR1 and CDR2 (germline): KGHDR, SFDVKD. Between the trimmed V and J ends, which lost 4 bases and 6 bases, there was a span of 20 bases. This CDR3 is built from 16 residues. For the CDR3, the DNA is TGTGCCACCAGTGAAGACAGGAGGGAGGCCTCGGATGGCTACACCTTC. This codes for CATSEDRREASDGYTF.

This rearrangement joins TRBV7-2 to TRBJ2-7, with D hard to call. V lost 5 bases and J 2 bases, leaving 13 bases between the germline ends. This CDR3 has 14 residues. Germline V CDR1 and CDR2: SGHTA, FQGNSA. The CDR3 nucleotides are TGTGCCAGCAGCACCCACACTCTACCCTACGAGCAGTACTTC. Protein: CASSTHTLPYEQYF.

This sequence joins TRBV2 and TRBJ2-3; 7 bases align to TRBD1. J gave up 2 bases and V 5 bases, and 7 bases lay outside the gene matches. Germline lookup yields CDR1 SNHLY and CDR2 FYNNEI. The CDR3 is 15 residues long. Here the CDR3 reads CASSFQGVNTDTQYF. CDR3 coding DNA: TGTGCCAGCAGTTTCCAGGGGGTTAACACAGATACGCAGTATTTT.

The chain carries TRBV20-1 and TRBJ2-7; 7 bases agree with TRBD2. This CDR3 is built from 13 residues. Germline trimming cut 6 bases from V and 7 bases from J; bases unmatched to any gene: 12. Germline V gene data show CDR1 as DFQATT and CDR2 as SNEGSKA (reference sequence). The CDR3 DNA reads as TGCAGTGCCCGGGAGGATGGCTACAATGAGCAGTACTTC. Its translation: CSAREDGYNEQYF.

The CDR3 DNA reads TGCAGTGTCCGGGACATGGGCCAAGAGACCCAGTTCTTC. This sequence encodes CSVRDMGQETQFF. This chain joins TRBV20-1 and TRBJ2-1, with D perhaps matching TRBD1 (6 bases). V lost 7 bases and J lost 13, with 23 bases in between. The CDR3 covers 13 residues. The germline V gene encodes CDR1 DFQATT and CDR2 SNEGSKA (reference sequence).

The chain has TRBV30 and TRBJ1-2; D is unclear. Germline V lookup: CDR1 GTSNPN, CDR2 SVGIG (reference sequence). The V and J ends lost 2 bases and 4 bases respectively, with 11 bases between them. The CDR3 length is 13 residues. CDR3 sequence: CAWSPRSAYGYTF. The CDR3 DNA reads TGTGCCTGGAGTCCCAGGTCCGCCTATGGCTACACCTTC.

This clonotype has only a few counts. The chain recombines TRBV29-1 with TRBJ2-1, with 7 bases aligning to TRBD2. CDR1 and CDR2 from the germline V gene are SQVTM and ANQGSEA. Unmatched junction bases numbered 4, after V lost 2 bases and J lost 0 bases. There are 15 residues in the CDR3. CDR3 amino acids: CSVEKRESSYNEQFF. In nucleotides, the CDR3 is TGCAGCGTTGAAAAGCGGGAAAGCTCCTACAATGAGCAGTTCTTC.

This clonotype was found many times. The chain employs TRBV7-8 and TRBJ2-7, with D uncertain. V shed 4 bases and J shed 3 bases, with 7 bases lying between them. This CDR3 has 12 amino acids. CDR1 and CDR2 from the germline V gene are SGHVS and FQNEAQ. CDR3 sequence reads: CASSSVFYEQYF. CDR3 nucleotides: TGTGCCAGCAGCTCTGTGTTCTACGAGCAGTACTTC.

This chain links TRBV19 with TRBJ2-3; TRBD1 aligns across 7 bases. The ends lost 5 bases at V and 5 bases at J; junction bases unmatched: 10. The CDR3 loop spans 15 amino acids. CDR1 is LNHDA and CDR2 is SQIVND in the germline V gene (reference sequence). The CDR3 loop is CASSPTGILGDTQYF. The CDR3 DNA is TGTGCCAGTAGTCCGACAGGGATCCTCGGAGATACGCAGTATTTT.

J is TRBJ2-3 and V is TRBV27; 7 nucleotides align to TRBD1. The CDR3 spans 15 residues. From germline, CDR1 is MNHEY and CDR2 SMNVEV (reference sequence). V was clipped by 7 bases and J by 2 bases; unmatched bases: 9. This CDR3 is CASTRQGWDTDTQYF. CDR3 nucleotide sequence: TGTGCCAGCACTCGACAGGGCTGGGACACAGATACGCAGTATTTT.

This clonotype was found a few times. This chain uses TRBV4-1 with TRBJ1-5; unclear D gene. The CDR3 consists of 16 residues. Germline CDR1 reads MGHRA; CDR2 reads YSYEKL. Trimming left V 1 base short and J 0 bases short, with 10 bases between. For the CDR3, the DNA is TGCGCCAGCAGCCAAGTGGGGTCCCCTAGCAATCAGCCCCAGCATTTT. It translates to CASSQVGSPSNQPQHF.

The chain has TRBV5-1 and TRBJ1-4; TRBD1 might be the D (6 bases). Germline-derived CDR1 and CDR2 are SGHRS and YFSETQ. The CDR3 consists of 15 residues. V lost 4 bases and J lost 1, with 11 bases in between. The DNA of the CDR3 is TGCGCCAGCAGCACGGCAGGGGTAACTAATGAAAAACTGTTTTTT. Translation gives CASSTAGVTNEKLFF.

The rearrangement uses TRBV7-2 and TRBJ2-2; D may be TRBD2 (7 bases). Germline V gene sequence: CDR1 SGHTA, CDR2 FQGNSA. Trimming shortened V by 5 bases and J by 7 bases, and 14 bases separated the two germline ends. The CDR3 is made up of 14 amino acids. For the CDR3, the DNA is TGTGCCAGCAGCAAACAGGGAGGGGGCGGGGAGCTGTTTTTT. Its translation: CASSKQGGGGELFF.

This chain uses TRBV27 with TRBJ1-5; 7 positions match TRBD2. TRBJ2-3 explains the end of the DNA better; the J call may be wrong. Germline V gene sequence: CDR1 MNHEY, CDR2 SMNVEV (reference sequence). CDR3 length: 14 residues. The CDR3 loop is CASSLHGGNQPQYF. CDR3 in DNA: TGTGCCAGCAGTTTACACGGGGGGAATCAGCCCCAGTATTTT.

This clonotype turned up a few times. The chain links TRBV11-2 to TRBJ2-6; the match to TRBD2 covers 10 bases. This CDR3 comprises 16 residues. CDR1 SGHAT and CDR2 FQNNGV come from the germline V gene. V lost 7 bases to trimming and J lost 0 bases; unmatched junction nucleotides: 3. CDR3 DNA sequence: TGTGCCAGCACGGGACTAGCGCACTCTGGGGCCAACGTCCTGACTTTC. Translating gives CASTGLAHSGANVLTF.

This chain connects TRBV6-5 to TRBJ1-1, with 8 bases that match TRBD1. V shed 6 bases and J 0 bases; nucleotides not matched to a gene: 6. This CDR3 spans 15 amino acids. Per the germline V gene, CDR1 is MNHEY and CDR2 is SVGAGI. CDR3: CASRVDRGLNTEAFF. As DNA, the CDR3 is TGTGCCAGCAGAGTAGACAGGGGATTGAACACTGAAGCTTTCTTT.